This T cell receptor (beta chain) was sequenced in a study of blood T cell repertoires in COVID-19. Study in general: Both acute and convalescent COVID-19 samples were obtained from the United States, Italy and Spain.

Seattle patients were enrolled during active infection and followed longitudinally. Clones were read by immunoSEQ multiplex PCR, and TCRdb kept only the in-frame ones, dropping some. The table lists 150,000 to 200,000 clones, about 83% of them singletons. Material for sequencing was peripheral blood. The sequence was obtained from a person aged 70 to 85 with COVID-19, enrolled during active disease.

Written as DNA, the CDR3 is TGTGCCAGCAGCGAGACAGGGGGCCCCGGCTACACCTTC. It encodes CASSETGGPGYTF. The gene calls are TRBV7-3 and TRBJ1-2, with 10 bases identical to TRBD1. Germline V gene sequence: CDR1 SGHTA, CDR2 FQGTGA. This CDR3 is built from 13 residues. Losses at the gene ends were 5 bases for V and 8 bases for J; bases not matched to a gene: 5. Filled out from reference TRBV7-3 and TRBJ1-2, the complete variable domain reads GAGVSQTPSNKVTEKGKYVELRCDPISGHTALYWYRQSLGQGPEFLIYFQGTGAADDSGLPNDRFFAVRPEGSVSTLKIQRTERGDSAVYLCASSETGGPGYTFGSGTRLTVV.